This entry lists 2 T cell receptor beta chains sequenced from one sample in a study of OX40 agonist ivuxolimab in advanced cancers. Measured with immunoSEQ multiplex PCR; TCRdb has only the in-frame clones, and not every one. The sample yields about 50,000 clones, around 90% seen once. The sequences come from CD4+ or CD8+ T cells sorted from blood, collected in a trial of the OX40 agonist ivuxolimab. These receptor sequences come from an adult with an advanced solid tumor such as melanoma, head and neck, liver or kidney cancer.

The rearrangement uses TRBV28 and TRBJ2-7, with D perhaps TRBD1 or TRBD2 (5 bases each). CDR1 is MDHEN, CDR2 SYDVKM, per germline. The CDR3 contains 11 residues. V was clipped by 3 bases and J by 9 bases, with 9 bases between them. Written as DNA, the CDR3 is TGTGCCAGCAGTTTGGGGGAAAGGCAGTACTTC. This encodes CASSLGERQYF.

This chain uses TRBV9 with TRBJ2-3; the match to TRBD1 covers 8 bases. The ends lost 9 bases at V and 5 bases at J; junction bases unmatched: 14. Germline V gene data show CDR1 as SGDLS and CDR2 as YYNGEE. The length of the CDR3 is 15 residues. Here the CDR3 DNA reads TGTGCCACCCCGAACCCCCAGGGGGCGGGAGATACGCAGTATTTT. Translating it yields CATPNPQGAGDTQYF.